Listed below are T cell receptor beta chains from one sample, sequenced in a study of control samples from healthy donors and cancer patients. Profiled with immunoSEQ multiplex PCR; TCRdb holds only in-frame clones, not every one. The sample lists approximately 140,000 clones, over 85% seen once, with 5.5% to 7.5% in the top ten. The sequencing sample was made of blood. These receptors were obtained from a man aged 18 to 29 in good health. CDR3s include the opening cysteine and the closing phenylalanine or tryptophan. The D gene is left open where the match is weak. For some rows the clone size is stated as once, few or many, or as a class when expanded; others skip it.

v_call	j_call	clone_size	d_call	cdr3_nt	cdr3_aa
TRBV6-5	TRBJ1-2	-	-	TGTGCCAGCACACCCGGCAGGGGTAACTATGGCTACACCTTC	CASTPGRGNYGYTF
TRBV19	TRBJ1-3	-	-	TGTGCCAGTAGTATCGGCGGACACTCTGGAAACACCATATATTTT	CASSIGGHSGNTIYF
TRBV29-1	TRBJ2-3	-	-	TGCAGCGCCGCCCCAGGGGGCACAGATACGCAGTATTTT	CSAAPGGTDTQYF
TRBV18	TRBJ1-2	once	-	TGTGCCAGCTCACCAAGGGGTTCTAACTATGGCTACACCTTC	CASSPRGSNYGYTF
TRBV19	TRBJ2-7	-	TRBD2	TGTGCCAGTAGTATAGTTCTAGCGGGTCCCTACGAGCAGTACTTC	CASSIVLAGPYEQYF
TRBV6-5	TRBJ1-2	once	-	TGTGCCAGCAGCTCACCTCGGGGAGGCTACACCTTC	CASSSPRGGYTF
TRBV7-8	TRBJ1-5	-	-	TGTGCCAGCAGCTTAGCCCGTATCGGCAATCAGCCCCAGCATTTT	CASSLARIGNQPQHF
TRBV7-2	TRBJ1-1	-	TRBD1	TGTGCCAGCAGCTTAAGGACAGGCAAGGTCCCTGAAGCTTTCTTT	CASSLRTGKVPEAFF
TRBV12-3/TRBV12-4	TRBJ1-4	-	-	TGTGCCAGCAGTTTACAGGGGTTCGGAAAACTGTTTTTT	CASSLQGFGKLFF
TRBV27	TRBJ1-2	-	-	TGTGCCAGCAGTTTATCCCGCCAGGGGAGGAATGGCTACACCTTC	CASSLSRQGRNGYTF